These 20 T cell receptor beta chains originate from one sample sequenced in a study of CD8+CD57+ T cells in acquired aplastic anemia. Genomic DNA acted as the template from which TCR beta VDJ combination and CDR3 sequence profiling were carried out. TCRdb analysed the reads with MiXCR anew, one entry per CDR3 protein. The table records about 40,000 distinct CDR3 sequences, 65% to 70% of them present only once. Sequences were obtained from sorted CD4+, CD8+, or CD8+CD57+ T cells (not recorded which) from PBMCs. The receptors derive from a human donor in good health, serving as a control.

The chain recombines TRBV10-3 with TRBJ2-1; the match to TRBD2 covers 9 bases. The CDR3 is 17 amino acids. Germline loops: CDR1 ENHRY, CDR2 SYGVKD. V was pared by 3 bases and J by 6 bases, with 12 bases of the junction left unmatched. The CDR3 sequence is CAISDGRAGGKGNEQFF. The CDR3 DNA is TGTGCCATCAGTGATGGGAGAGCGGGGGGAAAGGGCAATGAGCAGTTCTTC.

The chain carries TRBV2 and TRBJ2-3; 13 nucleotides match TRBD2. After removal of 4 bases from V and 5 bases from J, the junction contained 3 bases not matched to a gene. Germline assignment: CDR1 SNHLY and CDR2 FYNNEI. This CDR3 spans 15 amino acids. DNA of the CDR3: TGTGCCAGCAGTGGACTAGCGGGAGGTGGAGATACGCAGTATTTT. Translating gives CASSGLAGGGDTQYF.

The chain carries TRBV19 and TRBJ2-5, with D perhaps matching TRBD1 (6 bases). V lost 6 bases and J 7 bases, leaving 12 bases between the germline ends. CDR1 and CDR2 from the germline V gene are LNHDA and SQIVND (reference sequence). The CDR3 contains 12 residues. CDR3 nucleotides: TGTGCCAGTAGCCCGACAGGTTGGACCCAGTACTTC. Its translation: CASSPTGWTQYF.

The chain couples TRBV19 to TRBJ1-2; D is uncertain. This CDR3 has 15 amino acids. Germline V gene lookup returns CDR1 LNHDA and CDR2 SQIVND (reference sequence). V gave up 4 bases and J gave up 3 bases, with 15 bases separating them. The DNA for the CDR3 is TGTGCCAGTAGTACCCGACCGGGGATAGACTATGGCTACACCTTC. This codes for CASSTRPGIDYGYTF. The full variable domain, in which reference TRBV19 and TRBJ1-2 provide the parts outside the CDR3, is DGGITQSPKYLFRKEGQNVTLSCEQNLNHDAMYWYRQDPGQGLRLIYYSQIVNDFQKGDIAEGYSVSREKKESFPLTVTSAQKNPTAFYLCASSTRPGIDYGYTFGSGTRLTVV.

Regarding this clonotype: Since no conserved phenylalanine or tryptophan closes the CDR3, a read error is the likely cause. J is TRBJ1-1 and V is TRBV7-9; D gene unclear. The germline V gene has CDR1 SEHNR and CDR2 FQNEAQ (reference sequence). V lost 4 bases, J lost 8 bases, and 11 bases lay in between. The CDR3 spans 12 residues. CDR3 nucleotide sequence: TGTGCCAGCAGCTACTCGACCGCGGAAGCTTTCCTT. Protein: CASSYSTAEAFL.

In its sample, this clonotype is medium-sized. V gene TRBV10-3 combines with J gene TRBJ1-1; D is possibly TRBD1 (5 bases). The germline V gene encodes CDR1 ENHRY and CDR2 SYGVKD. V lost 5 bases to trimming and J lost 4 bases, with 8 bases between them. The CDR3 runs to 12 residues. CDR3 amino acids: CAISQGPTEAFF. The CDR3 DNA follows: TGTGCCATCAGTCAGGGACCCACTGAAGCTTTCTTT.

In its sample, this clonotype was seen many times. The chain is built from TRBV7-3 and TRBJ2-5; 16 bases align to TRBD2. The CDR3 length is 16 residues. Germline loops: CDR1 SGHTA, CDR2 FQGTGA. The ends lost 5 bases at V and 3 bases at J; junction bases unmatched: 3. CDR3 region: CASSPGTSGGEETQYF. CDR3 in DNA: TGTGCCAGCAGCCCCGGGACTAGCGGGGGGGAAGAGACCCAGTACTTC. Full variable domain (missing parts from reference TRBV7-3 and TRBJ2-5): GAGVSQTPSNKVTEKGKYVELRCDPISGHTALYWYRQSLGQGPEFLIYFQGTGAADDSGLPNDRFFAVRPEGSVSTLKIQRTERGDSAVYLCASSPGTSGGEETQYFGPGTRLLVL.

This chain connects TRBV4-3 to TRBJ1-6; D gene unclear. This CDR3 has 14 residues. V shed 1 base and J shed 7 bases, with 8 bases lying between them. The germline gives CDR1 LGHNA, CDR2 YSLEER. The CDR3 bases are TGCGCCAGCAGCCAAGGGACCGAGAATTCACCCCTCCACTTT. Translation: CASSQGTENSPLHF.

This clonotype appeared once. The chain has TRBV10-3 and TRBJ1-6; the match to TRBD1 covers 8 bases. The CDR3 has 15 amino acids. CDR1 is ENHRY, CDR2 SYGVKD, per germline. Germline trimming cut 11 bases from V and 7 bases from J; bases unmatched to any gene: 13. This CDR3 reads CAARGGTGQNSPLHF. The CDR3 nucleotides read TGTGCCGCAAGGGGGGGGACAGGACAAAATTCACCCCTCCACTTT.

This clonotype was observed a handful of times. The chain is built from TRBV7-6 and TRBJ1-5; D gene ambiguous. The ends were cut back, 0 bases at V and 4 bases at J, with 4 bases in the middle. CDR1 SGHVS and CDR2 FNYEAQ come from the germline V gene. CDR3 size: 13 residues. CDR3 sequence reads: CASSLALNQPQHF. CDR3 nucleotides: TGTGCCAGCAGCTTAGCACTTAATCAGCCCCAGCATTTT.

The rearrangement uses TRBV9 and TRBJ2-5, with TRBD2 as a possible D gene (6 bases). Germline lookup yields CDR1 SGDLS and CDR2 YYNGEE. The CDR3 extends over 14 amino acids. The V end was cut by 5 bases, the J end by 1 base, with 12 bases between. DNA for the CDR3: TGTGCCAGCAGTGGCGGGGAAACCCAAGAGACCCAGTACTTC. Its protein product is CASSGGETQETQYF.

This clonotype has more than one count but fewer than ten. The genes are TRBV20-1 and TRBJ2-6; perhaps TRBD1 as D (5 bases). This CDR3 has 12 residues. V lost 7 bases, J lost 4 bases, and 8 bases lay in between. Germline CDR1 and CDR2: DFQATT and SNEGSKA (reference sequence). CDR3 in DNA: TGCAGTGGCAGGGAAGGGGCCAACGTCCTGACTTTC. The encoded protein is CSGREGANVLTF.

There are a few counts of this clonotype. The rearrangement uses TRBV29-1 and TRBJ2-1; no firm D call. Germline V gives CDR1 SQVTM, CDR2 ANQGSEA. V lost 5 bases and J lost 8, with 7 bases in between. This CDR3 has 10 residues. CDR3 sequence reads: CSVSGDEQFF. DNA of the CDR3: TGCAGCGTTAGTGGGGATGAGCAGTTCTTC.

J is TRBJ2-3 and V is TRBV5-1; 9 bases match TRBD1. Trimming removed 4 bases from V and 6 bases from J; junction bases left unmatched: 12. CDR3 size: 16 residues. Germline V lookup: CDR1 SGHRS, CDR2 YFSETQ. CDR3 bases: TGCGCCAGCAGCGACCGGGACAGGGTGGGGATGGATACGCAGTATTTT. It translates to CASSDRDRVGMDTQYF.

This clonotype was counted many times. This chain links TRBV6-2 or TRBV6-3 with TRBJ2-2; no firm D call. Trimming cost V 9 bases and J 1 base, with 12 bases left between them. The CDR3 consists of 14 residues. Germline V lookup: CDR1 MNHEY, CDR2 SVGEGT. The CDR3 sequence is CASWLTGNTGELFF. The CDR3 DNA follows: TGTGCCAGTTGGCTGACTGGGAACACCGGGGAGCTGTTTTTT.

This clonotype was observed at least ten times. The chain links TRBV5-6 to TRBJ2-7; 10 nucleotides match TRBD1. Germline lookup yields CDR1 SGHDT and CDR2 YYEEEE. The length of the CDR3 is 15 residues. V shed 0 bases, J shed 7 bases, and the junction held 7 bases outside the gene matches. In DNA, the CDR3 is TGTGCCAGCAGCTTGGCAGGGACAGGGGTCGTTGAGCAGTACTTC. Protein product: CASSLAGTGVVEQYF.

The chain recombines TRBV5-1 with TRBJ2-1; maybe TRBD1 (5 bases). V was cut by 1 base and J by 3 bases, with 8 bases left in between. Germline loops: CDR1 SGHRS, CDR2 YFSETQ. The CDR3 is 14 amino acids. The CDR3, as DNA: TGCGCCAGCAGCTTGCCAGGGTACTACAATGAGCAGTTCTTC. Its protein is CASSLPGYYNEQFF.

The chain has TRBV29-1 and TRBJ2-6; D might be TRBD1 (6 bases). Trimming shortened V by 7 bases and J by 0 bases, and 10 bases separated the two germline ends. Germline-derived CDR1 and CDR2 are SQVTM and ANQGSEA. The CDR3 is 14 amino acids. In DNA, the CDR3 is TGCAGCGCACAGGGCAGCTCTGGGGCCAACGTCCTGACTTTC. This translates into CSAQGSSGANVLTF.

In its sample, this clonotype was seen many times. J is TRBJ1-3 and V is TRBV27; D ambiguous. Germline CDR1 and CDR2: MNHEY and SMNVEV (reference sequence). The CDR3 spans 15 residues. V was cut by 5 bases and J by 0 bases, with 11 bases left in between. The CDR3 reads CASSPSQSSGNTIYF. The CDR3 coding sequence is TGTGCCAGCAGTCCCTCCCAGAGCTCTGGAAACACCATATATTTT.

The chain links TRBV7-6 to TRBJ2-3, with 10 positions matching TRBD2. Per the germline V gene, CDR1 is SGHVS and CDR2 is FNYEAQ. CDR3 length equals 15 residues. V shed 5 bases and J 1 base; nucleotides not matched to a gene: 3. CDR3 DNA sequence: TGTGCCAGCAGCGCCACTAGCGGGGGCACAGATACGCAGTATTTT. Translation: CASSATSGGTDTQYF.